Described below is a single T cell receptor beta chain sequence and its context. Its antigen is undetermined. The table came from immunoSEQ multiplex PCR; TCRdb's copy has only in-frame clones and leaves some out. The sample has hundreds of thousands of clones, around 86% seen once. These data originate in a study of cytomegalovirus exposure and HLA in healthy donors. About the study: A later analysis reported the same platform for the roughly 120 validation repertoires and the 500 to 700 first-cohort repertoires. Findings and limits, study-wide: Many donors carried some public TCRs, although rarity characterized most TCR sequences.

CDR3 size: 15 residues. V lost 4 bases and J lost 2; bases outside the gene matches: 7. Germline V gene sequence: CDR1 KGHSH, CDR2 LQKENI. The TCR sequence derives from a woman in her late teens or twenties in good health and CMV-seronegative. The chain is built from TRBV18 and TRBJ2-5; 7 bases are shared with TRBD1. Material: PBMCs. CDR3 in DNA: TGTGCCAGCTCACTATCCGGGACAGAACAAGAGACCCAGTACTTC. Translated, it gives CASSLSGTEQETQYF.